The rows below give T cell receptor beta chains drawn from one sample of a study of Graves' ophthalmopathy and Graves' hyperthyroidism. TCRdb itself ran the multiplex PCR reads through MiXCR, one entry per CDR3 protein. The sample includes hundreds of thousands of distinct CDR3 sequences, roughly 20% seen only once; the top ten take roughly 3.2%. Specimen: peripheral blood. The receptors here all came from a woman aged 18-30 years with stable Graves' hyperthyroidism. CDR3s leave out the opening cysteine and the closing phenylalanine or tryptophan.

>TRBV9|TRBJ2-5
ASSVGLGGVGETQY
>TRBV20-1|TRBJ1-2
SASFYGYT
>TRBV11-2|TRBJ1-1
ASSSPSRRGEAF
>TRBV10-3|TRBJ1-2
AISESLGSNYGYT
>TRBV20-1|TRBJ2-7
SAPGQGSSYEQY
>TRBV29-1|TRBJ2-7
SVEEGGKEQY
>TRBV29-1|TRBJ2-7
SVEDRGGQGVDEQY
>TRBV7-2|TRBJ2-7
ASSTDRGVYEQY
>TRBV28|TRBJ1-5
ASRQVIGQPQH
>TRBV25-1|TRBJ2-7
ASSESKGGYEQY
>TRBV15|TRBJ2-7
ATSSGEGWYEQY
>TRBV6-1|TRBJ1-1
ASRDPPVDTEAF
>TRBV12-3/TRBV12-4|TRBJ2-7
ASSSGTAHYEQY
>TRBV6-7|TRBJ2-7
ASRSLTGPPRDEQY
>TRBV12-3/TRBV12-4|TRBJ2-6
ASSLSRAAGANVLT
>TRBV6-2/TRBV6-3|TRBJ1-1
ASSQDRDTEAF
>TRBV6-2/TRBV6-3|TRBJ2-2
ADRDTNTGELF
>TRBV2|TRBJ2-5
ASSEPLAGGPPSTETQY
>TRBV12-3/TRBV12-4|TRBJ1-2
ASSFGADSLNGYT
>TRBV2|TRBJ2-5
ASYLGLGDGTQY
>TRBV12-3/TRBV12-4|TRBJ1-2
ASSLAVGTGEHYGYT
>TRBV5-1|TRBJ2-7
ASSLYPDGFNEQY
>TRBV4-1|TRBJ1-1
ASSRSLDRLNTEAF
>TRBV30|TRBJ1-3
ALTKSSGNTIY
>TRBV5-1|TRBJ1-1
ASSLRDKNTEAF
>TRBV6-2/TRBV6-3|TRBJ1-5
ASSSGGKVQPQH
>TRBV29-1|TRBJ1-1
SVDIGENTEAF
>TRBV6-1|TRBJ2-2
ASSDIYGRDTGELF
>TRBV7-2|TRBJ2-7
ASSLDGGGYEQY
>TRBV20-1|TRBJ2-7
SASSDTGRWSSYEQY
>TRBV7-6|TRBJ2-7
ASSLQGDYDEQY
>TRBV11-2|TRBJ2-5
ASSLQPQGETQY
>TRBV6-2/TRBV6-3|TRBJ2-7
ASRGQGNPYEQY
>TRBV20-1|TRBJ2-7
SARDPRPRVTTYEQY
>TRBV20-1|TRBJ2-7
SARDRRRSPADEQY
>TRBV2|TRBJ2-5
ASSAAGGETQY
>TRBV25-1|TRBJ2-5
ASSGGEETQY
>TRBV5-1|TRBJ2-2
ASSFRVAGDAGELF
>TRBV6-5|TRBJ2-1
ASSYSTSYDNEKF
>TRBV12-3/TRBV12-4|TRBJ1-2
ASSPLGIYGYT
>TRBV12-3/TRBV12-4|TRBJ1-1
ASSWGSEAF
>TRBV20-1|TRBJ2-7
SSPGEAGGSYEQY
>TRBV5-1|TRBJ1-1
ASSLTAAEAF
>TRBV29-1|TRBJ2-7
SVISDRAYEQY
>TRBV20-1|TRBJ1-2
SASAARGLSNYGYT
>TRBV6-2/TRBV6-3|TRBJ1-5
ASSPSLTGTYQPQH
>TRBV4-1|TRBJ1-6
ASSPQGILSGYYNSPLH
>TRBV7-2|TRBJ2-7
ASSLGGTGGYEQY
>TRBV6-2/TRBV6-3|TRBJ1-1
ASSYAVRNTEAF
>TRBV30|TRBJ2-2
AWRPENGELF
>TRBV2|TRBJ2-3
ASSEAGRTSGKDTQY